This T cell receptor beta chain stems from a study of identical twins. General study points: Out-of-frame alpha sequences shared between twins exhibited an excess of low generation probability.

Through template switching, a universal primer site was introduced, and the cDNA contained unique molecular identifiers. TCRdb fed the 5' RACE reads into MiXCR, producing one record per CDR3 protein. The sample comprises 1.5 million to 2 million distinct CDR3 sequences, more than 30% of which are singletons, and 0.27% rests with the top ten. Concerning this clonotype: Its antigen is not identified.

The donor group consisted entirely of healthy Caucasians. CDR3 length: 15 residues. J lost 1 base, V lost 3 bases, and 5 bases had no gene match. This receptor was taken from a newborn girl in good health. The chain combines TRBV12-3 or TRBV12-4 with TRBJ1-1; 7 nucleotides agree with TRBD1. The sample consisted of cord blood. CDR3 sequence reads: CASSLTGFRNTEAFF. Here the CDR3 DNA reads TGTGCCAGCAGTTTGACAGGGTTCAGGAACACTGAAGCTTTCTTT.